Listed here are 16 T cell receptor beta chains from one sample, sequenced in a study of OX40 agonist ivuxolimab in advanced cancers. The library was prepared using the immunoSEQ multiplex PCR assay. TCRdb re-hosts the immuneACCESS table, in-frame sequences only. Its copies lack some clones; in the studies checked, an unresolved V gene accounts for under half of them, and the cause for the rest is not known. Present in this sample are about 68,000 clones, 80% to 95% of which were seen just once. The top ten clones comprise 5% to 6.5% of the sample. Specimen: CD4+ or CD8+ T cells sorted from blood, collected in a trial of the OX40 agonist ivuxolimab. Receptors originate from an adult with an advanced solid tumor such as melanoma, head and neck, liver or kidney cancer.

The rearrangement joins TRBV6-1 to TRBJ2-2; TRBD2 is a possible D gene (7 bases). Trimming stripped 3 bases from V and 0 bases from J, with 14 bases between. Germline lookup yields CDR1 MNHNS and CDR2 SASEGT. The CDR3 length is 17 residues. Here the CDR3 DNA reads TGTGCCAGCAGTGACGGGGGGACACCCCCGAACACCGGGGAGCTGTTTTTT. This encodes CASSDGGTPPNTGELFF.

The V call is TRBV10-3, the J call TRBJ1-2; D not resolved. The CDR3 extends over 15 amino acids. Germline V gene sequence: CDR1 ENHRY, CDR2 SYGVKD. V was trimmed by 3 bases and J by 0 bases, leaving 11 bases between them. CDR3 loop: CAISDGERANYGYTF. The DNA for the CDR3 is TGTGCCATCAGTGACGGGGAGAGAGCTAACTATGGCTACACCTTC.

V gene TRBV29-1 combines with J gene TRBJ2-4, with 7 nucleotides matching TRBD1. V shed 8 bases and J 5 bases; nucleotides not matched to a gene: 9. Looked up from germline, CDR1 is SQVTM and CDR2 is ANQGSEA. The CDR3 length is 13 residues. CDR3 nucleotide sequence: TGCAGCACATTGGACAGGTTAGAAAACATTCAGTACTTC. Translating it yields CSTLDRLENIQYF.

The chain joins TRBV7-8 to TRBJ2-5; D not certain. The J call is doubtful: the DNA matches TRBJ2-7 better. The germline CDR1 and CDR2 sequences are SGHVS and FQNEAQ. The CDR3 sequence is 12 residues long. CDR3 bases: TGTGCCAGCAGCTTAGCCACATACGAGCAGTACTTC. It encodes CASSLATYEQYF.

V usage is TRBV4-3 and J usage is TRBJ2-7, with TRBD2 matching 12 bases. V trimming: 1 base; J trimming: 4 bases; junction bases outside the gene matches: 5. Germline V gives CDR1 LGHNA, CDR2 YSLEER. The CDR3 has 16 residues. CDR3 sequence reads: CASSQGLAGVKYEQYF. CDR3 nucleotide sequence: TGCGCCAGCAGCCAAGGACTAGCGGGAGTAAAGTACGAGCAGTACTTC.

V and J are TRBV6-1 and TRBJ1-5; no clear D. Trimming pared 7 bases from V and 6 bases from J, leaving 4 bases between. CDR3 length: 10 amino acids. Germline V CDR1 and CDR2: MNHNS, SASEGT. As DNA, the CDR3 is TGTGCCAGCACAAGTCAGCCCCAGCATTTT. Its translation is CASTSQPQHF.

This clone was recorded only once. This rearrangement joins TRBV7-6 to TRBJ2-1; 9 bases map to TRBD2. The CDR3 covers 17 residues. V lost 4 bases to trimming and J lost 2 bases; unmatched junction nucleotides: 9. CDR1 is SGHVS, CDR2 FNYEAQ, per germline. CDR3 in DNA: TGTGCCAGCAGCTCCTCTCTCAGCGGGGGGACCTACAATGAGCAGTTCTTC. Its translation is CASSSSLSGGTYNEQFF.

The V gene is TRBV14, the J gene TRBJ1-4, with 8 bases that match TRBD1. Germline V gives CDR1 SGHDN, CDR2 FVKESK. The CDR3 loop spans 12 amino acids. The V gene end was trimmed by 4 bases and the J gene end by 10 bases; junction bases not matched to a gene: 2. CDR3 sequence (DNA): TGTGCCAGCAGCCGCGACAGGGGAAAACTGTTTTTT. This sequence encodes CASSRDRGKLFF.

V gene TRBV9 combines with J gene TRBJ2-5; D could derive from TRBD1 or TRBD2 (5 bases each). The J call is doubtful: the DNA matches TRBJ2-7 better. This CDR3 is built from 14 residues. Germline CDR1 is SGDLS and CDR2 is YYNGEE. The CDR3 spells CASSASTGGYEQYF. The CDR3, as DNA: TGTGCCAGCAGCGCTAGCACTGGGGGCTACGAGCAGTACTTC.

The chain carries TRBV7-9 and TRBJ1-2; 9 bases agree with TRBD1. This CDR3 has 15 residues. Trimming took 3 bases from V and 7 from J; bases not matched to a gene: 9. Germline V gene lookup returns CDR1 SEHNR and CDR2 FQNEAQ (reference sequence). CDR3 nucleotide sequence: TGTGCCAGCAGCTTCCGGGACAGGGATGTTGGTGGCTACACCTTC. Protein: CASSFRDRDVGGYTF. Supplemented by reference TRBV7-9 and TRBJ1-2, the full variable domain reads DTGVSQNPRHKITKRGQNVTFRCDPISEHNRLYWYRQTLGQGPEFLTYFQNEAQLEKSRLLSDRFSAERPKGSFSTLEIQRTEQGDSAMYLCASSFRDRDVGGYTFGSGTRLTVV.

The count of this clone is one. CDR3 DNA sequence: TGTGCCAGCAGCCTCATCATGCAGGGAGGCTACGAGCAGTACTTC. This gives the protein CASSLIMQGGYEQYF. The chain links TRBV7-9 to TRBJ2-7, with TRBD2 as a possible D gene (6 bases). The length of the CDR3 is 15 residues. Per the germline V gene, CDR1 is SEHNR and CDR2 is FQNEAQ (reference sequence). Trimming cost V 5 bases and J 3 bases, with 17 bases left between them.

In DNA, the CDR3 is TGCGCCAGCAGCCAACCTTTAATCACTAGCGGGAACGATGACACCGGGGAGCTGTTTTTT. It yields the protein CASSQPLITSGNDDTGELFF. The J gene is TRBJ2-2, the V gene TRBV4-1, with TRBD2 matching over 10 bases. CDR3 size: 20 residues. Germline lookup yields CDR1 MGHRA and CDR2 YSYEKL. V lost 2 bases to trimming and J lost 3 bases; unmatched junction nucleotides: 15.

This rearrangement joins TRBV5-4 to TRBJ2-7; D gene ambiguous. The V end was cut by 0 bases, the J end by 5 bases, with 9 bases between. Germline V gene data show CDR1 as SGHNT and CDR2 as YYREEE (reference sequence). CDR3 length equals 13 residues. CDR3 protein: CASSLALVDEQYF. DNA of the CDR3: TGTGCCAGCAGCTTGGCCCTAGTTGACGAGCAGTACTTC.

The chain has TRBV13 and TRBJ2-2; D is undetermined. Deletions cut 0 bases from V and 1 base from J, with 12 bases between. CDR3 length: 17 residues. CDR1 PRHDT and CDR2 FYEKMQ come from the germline V gene (reference sequence). The CDR3 coding sequence is TGTGCCAGCAGCTTAGGCGAAGGACGGAAGAACACCGGGGAGCTGTTTTTT. This translates into CASSLGEGRKNTGELFF.

The chain joins TRBV27 to TRBJ2-1; 7 bases line up with TRBD2. The CDR3 contains 15 residues. Germline V gene data show CDR1 as MNHEY and CDR2 as SMNVEV (reference sequence). The V and J ends lost 6 bases and 1 base, in that order; junction bases with no gene match: 6. Written as DNA, the CDR3 is TGTGCCAGCAGCTTTAGCGGGTTATCCTACAATGAGCAGTTCTTC. This sequence encodes CASSFSGLSYNEQFF.

Only one count was recorded for this clone. The chain recombines TRBV7-2 with TRBJ2-3; D tentatively reads TRBD1 or TRBD2 (6 bases each). The CDR3 spans 16 residues. Trimming removed 1 base from V and 2 bases from J, with 13 bases in between. Germline loops: CDR1 SGHTA, CDR2 FQGNSA. CDR3 loop: CASSLEDGGVTDTQYF. The CDR3 nucleotides read TGTGCCAGCAGCTTAGAAGACGGGGGCGTCACAGATACGCAGTATTTT.